The clone carrying this TCR beta chain turned up a few times. What it binds is not known. From germline, CDR1 is SNHLY and CDR2 FYNNEI. The V end lost 8 bases, the J end lost 7 bases, and 17 bases lay between the germline ends. This CDR3 has 13 amino acids. The sample belongs to a study of shared clonotypes between healthy human individuals. On the study more broadly: Every donor yielded three CD4 naive, three CD4 memory, two CD8 naive and one CD8 memory plate. Study outcomes and limitations: Relative to their counterparts shared across all four donors, non-shared clonotypes exhibited diminished generation probabilities.

Negatively enriched CD4+ T cells were divided by CD45RA into naive and memory. Every immunoSEQ plate was one replicate of a subset's evenly spread DNA. TCRdb's table, derived via immunoSEQ multiplex PCR, lists solely in-frame clones and lacks some. The repertoire has millions of clones, roughly 92% of them found once; the top ten carry 0.11% to 0.15%. The chain joins TRBV2 to TRBJ1-2; tentative D call: TRBD1 (5 bases). The sequenced material came from naive CD4+ T cells sorted from blood. Subset indicated: CD45RA+ positively selected. The receptor comes from a man in his late teens or twenties in good health. The CDR3 loop reads CASPPAQGGGYTF. The CDR3 DNA reads TGTGCCAGCCCTCCCGCTCAGGGCGGTGGCTACACCTTC.